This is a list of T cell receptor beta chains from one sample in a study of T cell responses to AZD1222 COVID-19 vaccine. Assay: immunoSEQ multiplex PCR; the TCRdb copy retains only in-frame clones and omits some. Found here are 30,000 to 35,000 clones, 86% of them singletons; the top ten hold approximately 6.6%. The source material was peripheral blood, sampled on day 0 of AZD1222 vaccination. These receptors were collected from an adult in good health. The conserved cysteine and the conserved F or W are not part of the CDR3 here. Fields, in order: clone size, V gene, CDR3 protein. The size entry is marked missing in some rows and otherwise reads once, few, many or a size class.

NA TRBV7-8 ASSLIIGVSYNEQF
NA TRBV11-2 ASSFDRGDYEQY
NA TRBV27 ASSLMGGMADTQY
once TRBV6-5 ASTPEENTIY
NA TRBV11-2 ASSSLDGPRVYNEQF
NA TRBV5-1 ASSLGGDFGTEAF
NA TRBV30 AWSAWGGGNQPQH
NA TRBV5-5 ASSLGTGNTGELF
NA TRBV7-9 ASSFQATNEKLF
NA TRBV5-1 ASSYGLAGEPSKFNEQF
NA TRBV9 ASSNQGTGANVLT
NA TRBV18 ASSPRQQQETQY
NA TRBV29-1 SVSGTEETQY
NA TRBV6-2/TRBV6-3 ASSYSAAGSETQY
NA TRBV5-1 ASSLIRSGVEETQY
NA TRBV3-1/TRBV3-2 ASSQDLGPYNEQF
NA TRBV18 ASSPYSPDTEAF
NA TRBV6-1 ASSEALPRGPSPLH
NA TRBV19 ASSIWGPGSYNEQF
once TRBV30 AVRDGENEQF
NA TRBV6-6 ASSYADRIINQPQH
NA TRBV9 ASSADLYGYT
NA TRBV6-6 ASSYSSGRGTGELF
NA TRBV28 ASSLLGGGRIEF
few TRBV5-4 ASSLELASNYGYT
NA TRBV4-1 ASSQGGALRRSGANVLT
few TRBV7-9 ASSSTLDNMNTEAF
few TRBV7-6 ASSLVRTAEETQY
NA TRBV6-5 ASSQQGVADTQY
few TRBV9 ASSEGRRDTEAF
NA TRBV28 ASSSPTGRTTEAF
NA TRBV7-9 ASSFAQGYYNEQF
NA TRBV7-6 ASSLELNTEAF
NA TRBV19 ASRGGQGPYGYT
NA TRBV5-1 ASSLSIGTSESNEQF
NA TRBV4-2 ASSQVGQGAGSPLH
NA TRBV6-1 ASSEEEDRETQY
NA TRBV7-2 ASSSTQGAKAF
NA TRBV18 ASSPQSTSVGDTQY
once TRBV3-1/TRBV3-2 ASSPDWPYEQY
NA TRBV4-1 ASSQGGGQSRNSPLH
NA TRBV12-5 ASGLGQGGDSNQPQH
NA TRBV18 ASSLQTSSDTQY
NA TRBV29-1 SVRGNTEAF
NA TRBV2 ASTSIGTNTEAF
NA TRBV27 ASSPLAGKNTGELF
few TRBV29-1 SVGTTNSYEQY
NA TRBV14 ASSQVSGTGEETQY
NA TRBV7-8 ASSQQRGSQETQY
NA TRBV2 ASSRDRDGNTIY
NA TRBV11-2 ASSPRGVRSYSPLH
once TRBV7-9 ASRTYRDSFDTQY
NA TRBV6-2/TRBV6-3 ASSYRDRVPEQY
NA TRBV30 AWRQAGPNEKLF
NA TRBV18 ASSPMSPGADSPLH
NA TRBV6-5 ASSPKKGINIQY
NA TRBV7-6 ASSLDPGGYYEQY
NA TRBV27 TSKQTGELF